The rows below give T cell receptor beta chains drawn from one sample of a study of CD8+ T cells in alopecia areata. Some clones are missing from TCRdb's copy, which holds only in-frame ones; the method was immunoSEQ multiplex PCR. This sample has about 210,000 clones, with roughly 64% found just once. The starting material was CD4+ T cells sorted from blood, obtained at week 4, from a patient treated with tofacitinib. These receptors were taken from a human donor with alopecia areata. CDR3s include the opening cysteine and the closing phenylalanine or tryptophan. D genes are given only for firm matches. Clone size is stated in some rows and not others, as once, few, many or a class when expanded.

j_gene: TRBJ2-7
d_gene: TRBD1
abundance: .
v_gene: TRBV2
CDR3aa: CASRAGQGTTYEQYF
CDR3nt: TGTGCCAGCAGAGCAGGACAGGGGACGACCTACGAGCAGTACTTC

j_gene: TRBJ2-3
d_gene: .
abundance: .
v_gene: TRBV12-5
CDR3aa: CASGLSTDTQYF
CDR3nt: TGTGCTAGTGGTCTAAGCACAGATACGCAGTATTTT

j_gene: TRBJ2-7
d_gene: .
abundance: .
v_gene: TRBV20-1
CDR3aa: CSAINYEQYF
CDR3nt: TGCAGTGCTATTAACTACGAGCAGTACTTC

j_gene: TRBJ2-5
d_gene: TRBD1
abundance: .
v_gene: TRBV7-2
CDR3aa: CASSSRRTGSAETQYF
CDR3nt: TGTGCCAGCAGCTCCCGTAGGACAGGGAGTGCAGAGACCCAGTACTTC

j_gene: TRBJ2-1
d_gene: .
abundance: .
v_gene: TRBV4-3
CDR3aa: CASSLAQGSYNEQFF
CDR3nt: TGCGCCAGCAGCTTAGCTCAAGGCTCCTACAATGAGCAGTTCTTC

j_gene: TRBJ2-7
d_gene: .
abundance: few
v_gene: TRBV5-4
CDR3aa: CASSFGQGSYEQYF
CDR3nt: TGTGCCAGCAGCTTTGGGCAGGGCTCCTACGAGCAGTACTTC

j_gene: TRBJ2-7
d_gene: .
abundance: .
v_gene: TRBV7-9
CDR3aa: CASSRRDILDYEQYF
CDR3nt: TGTGCCAGCAGCCGACGGGACATATTGGACTACGAGCAGTACTTC

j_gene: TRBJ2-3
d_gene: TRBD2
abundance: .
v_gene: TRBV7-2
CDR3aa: CASSVTGGTVDTQYF
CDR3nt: TGTGCCAGCAGTGTGACGGGGGGTACTGTAGATACGCAGTATTTT

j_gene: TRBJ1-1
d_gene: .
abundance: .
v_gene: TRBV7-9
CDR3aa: CASSSRVGTEAFF
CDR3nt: TGTGCCAGCAGCTCCAGGGTTGGCACTGAAGCTTTCTTT

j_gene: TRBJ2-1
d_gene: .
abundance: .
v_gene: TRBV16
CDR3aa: CASSQGGSNYNEQFF
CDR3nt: TGTGCCAGCAGCCAGGGAGGCTCGAACTACAATGAGCAGTTCTTC

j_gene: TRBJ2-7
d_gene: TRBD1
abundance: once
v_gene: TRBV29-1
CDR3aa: CSARDREGYYEQYF
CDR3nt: TGCAGCGCCAGGGACAGGGAAGGCTACTACGAGCAGTACTTC

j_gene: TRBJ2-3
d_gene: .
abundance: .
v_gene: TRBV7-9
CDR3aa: CASRGLASTDTQYF
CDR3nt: TGTGCCAGCAGGGGACTTGCTAGCACAGATACGCAGTATTTT

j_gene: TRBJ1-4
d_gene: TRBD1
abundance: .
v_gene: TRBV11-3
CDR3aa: CASSPGGSTTNEKLFF
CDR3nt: TGTGCCAGCAGCCCAGGGGGGTCAACAACTAATGAAAAACTGTTTTTT

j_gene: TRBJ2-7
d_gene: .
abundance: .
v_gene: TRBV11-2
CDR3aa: CASSPLSRAGSYEQYF
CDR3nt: TGTGCCAGCAGCCCGCTGTCTCGGGCGGGCTCCTACGAGCAGTACTTC

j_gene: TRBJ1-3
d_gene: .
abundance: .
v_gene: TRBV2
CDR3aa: CASTRDSGNTIYF
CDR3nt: TGTGCCAGTACACGGGACTCTGGAAACACCATATATTTT

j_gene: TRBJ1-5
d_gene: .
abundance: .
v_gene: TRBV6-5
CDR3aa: CASSSQGNQPQHF
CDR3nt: TGTGCCAGCAGTTCTCAGGGCAATCAGCCCCAGCATTTT

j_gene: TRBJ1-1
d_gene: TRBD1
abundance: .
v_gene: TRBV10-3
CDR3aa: CATTVQGGTEAFF
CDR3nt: TGTGCCACCACGGTACAGGGGGGGACTGAAGCTTTCTTT

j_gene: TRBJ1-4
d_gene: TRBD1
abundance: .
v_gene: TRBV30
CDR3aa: CAWSVRGTGNEKLFF
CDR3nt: TGTGCCTGGAGTGTACGGGGGACAGGGAATGAAAAACTGTTTTTT

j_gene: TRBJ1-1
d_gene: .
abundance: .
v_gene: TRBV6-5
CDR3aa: CASSYSWGNTEAFF
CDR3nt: TGTGCCAGCAGTTACTCGTGGGGCAACACTGAAGCTTTCTTT

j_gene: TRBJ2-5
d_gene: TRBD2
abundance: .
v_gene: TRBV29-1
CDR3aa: CSVERLAGSQETQYF
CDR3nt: TGCAGCGTTGAGCGGCTAGCGGGGAGCCAAGAGACCCAGTACTTC

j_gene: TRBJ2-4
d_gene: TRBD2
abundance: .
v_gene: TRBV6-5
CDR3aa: CASSLLAGGKNIQYF
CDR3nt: TGTGCCAGCAGTCTACTAGCGGGGGGCAAAAACATTCAGTACTTC

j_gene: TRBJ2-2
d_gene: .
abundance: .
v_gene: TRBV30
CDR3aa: CAWEIRAPGELFF
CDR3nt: TGTGCCTGGGAAATCAGGGCGCCCGGGGAGCTGTTTTTT

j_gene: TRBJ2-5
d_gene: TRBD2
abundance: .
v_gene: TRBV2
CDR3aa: CASSGLAVKTQYF
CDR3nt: TGTGCCAGCAGTGGACTAGCGGTGAAGACCCAGTACTTC

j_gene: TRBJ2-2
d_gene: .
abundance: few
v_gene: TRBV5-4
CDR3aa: CASSSLRDTGELFF
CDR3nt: TGTGCCAGCAGCTCCCTCAGGGACACCGGGGAGCTGTTTTTT

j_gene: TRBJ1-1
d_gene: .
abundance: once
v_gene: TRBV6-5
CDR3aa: CASSSTGTEAFF
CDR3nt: TGTGCCAGCAGTAGCACCGGGACAGAAGCTTTCTTT

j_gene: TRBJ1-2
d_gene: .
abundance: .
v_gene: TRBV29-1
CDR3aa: CSVEALGAGYTF
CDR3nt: TGCAGCGTTGAAGCCCTGGGGGCGGGCTACACCTTC

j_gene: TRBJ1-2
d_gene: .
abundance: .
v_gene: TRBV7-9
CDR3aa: CAGDGANGYTF
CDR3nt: TGTGCCGGGGACGGGGCTAATGGCTACACCTTC

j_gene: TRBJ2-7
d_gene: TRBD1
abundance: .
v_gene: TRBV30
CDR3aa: CAWSSLGTGISYEQYF
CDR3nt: TGTGCCTGGAGTAGCCTAGGGACAGGGATTTCCTACGAGCAGTACTTC

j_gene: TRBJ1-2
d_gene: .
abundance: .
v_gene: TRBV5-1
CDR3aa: CASSQMGGNYGYTF
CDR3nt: TGCGCCAGCTCACAAATGGGGGGGAACTATGGCTACACCTTC

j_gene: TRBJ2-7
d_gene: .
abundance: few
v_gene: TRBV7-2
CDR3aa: CASSLGAGAREQYF
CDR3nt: TGTGCCAGCAGCTTGGGCGCGGGGGCGCGAGAGCAGTACTTC

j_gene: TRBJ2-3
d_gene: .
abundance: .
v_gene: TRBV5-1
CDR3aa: CASSDPSTDTQYF
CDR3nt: TGCGCCAGCAGCGACCCTAGCACAGATACGCAGTATTTT

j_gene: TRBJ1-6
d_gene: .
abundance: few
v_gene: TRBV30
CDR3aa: CAWHDSGAGDSPLHF
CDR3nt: TGTGCCTGGCATGATTCTGGAGCGGGAGATTCACCCCTCCACTTT

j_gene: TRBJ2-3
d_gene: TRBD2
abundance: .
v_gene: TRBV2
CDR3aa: CASSALSGGGTDTQYF
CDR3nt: TGTGCCAGCAGTGCCCTGTCCGGGGGGGGCACAGATACGCAGTATTTT

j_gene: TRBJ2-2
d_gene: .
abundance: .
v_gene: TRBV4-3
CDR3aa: CASSQWTANTGELFF
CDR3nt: TGCGCCAGCAGCCAATGGACGGCGAACACCGGGGAGCTGTTTTTT

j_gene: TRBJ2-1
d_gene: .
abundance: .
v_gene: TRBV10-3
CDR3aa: CAISRSGGFNEQFF
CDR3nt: TGTGCCATCAGTAGGAGCGGAGGGTTTAATGAGCAGTTCTTC

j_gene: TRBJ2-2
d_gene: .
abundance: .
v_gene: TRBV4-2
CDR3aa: CASSQGDGSTRELFF
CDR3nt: TGTGCCAGCAGCCAAGGGGACGGATCCACCCGGGAGCTGTTTTTT

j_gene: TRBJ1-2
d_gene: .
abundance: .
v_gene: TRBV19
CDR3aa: CASSTVTGVVYGYTF
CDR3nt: TGTGCCAGTAGTACGGTGACAGGAGTTGTCTATGGCTACACCTTC

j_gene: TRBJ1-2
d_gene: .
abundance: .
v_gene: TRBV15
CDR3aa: CATSREGVDYGYTF
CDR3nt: TGTGCCACCAGCAGAGAAGGGGTTGACTATGGCTACACCTTC

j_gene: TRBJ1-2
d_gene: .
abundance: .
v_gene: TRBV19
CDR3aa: CASNTRSGYGYTF
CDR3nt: TGTGCCAGTAATACCAGATCAGGATATGGCTACACCTTC

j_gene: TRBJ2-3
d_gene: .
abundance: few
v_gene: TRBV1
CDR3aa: CTSSQDRLAGVTDTQYF
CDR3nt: TGCACCAGCAGCCAAGATAGACTAGCGGGGGTCACAGATACGCAGTATTTT

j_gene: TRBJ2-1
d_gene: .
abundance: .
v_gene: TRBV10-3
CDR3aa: CAISPGTSYNEQFF
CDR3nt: TGTGCCATCAGTCCCGGGACCTCCTACAATGAGCAGTTCTTC

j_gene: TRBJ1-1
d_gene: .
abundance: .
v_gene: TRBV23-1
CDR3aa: CASSQSWSQGKNTEAFF
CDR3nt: TGCGCCAGCAGTCAATCTTGGTCACAGGGAAAGAACACTGAAGCTTTCTTT

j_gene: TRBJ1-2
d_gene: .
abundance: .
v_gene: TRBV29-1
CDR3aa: CSVQGSEGYTF
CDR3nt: TGCAGCGTTCAGGGAAGCGAGGGCTACACCTTC

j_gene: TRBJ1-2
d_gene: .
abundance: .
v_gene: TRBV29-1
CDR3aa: CSVEEGGYGYTF
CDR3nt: TGCAGCGTTGAAGAGGGCGGGTATGGCTACACCTTC

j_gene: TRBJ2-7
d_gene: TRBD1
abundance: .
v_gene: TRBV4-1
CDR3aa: CASSQGGGRSYEQYF
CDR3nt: TGCGCCAGCAGCCAAGGAGGGGGCCGCTCCTACGAGCAGTACTTC

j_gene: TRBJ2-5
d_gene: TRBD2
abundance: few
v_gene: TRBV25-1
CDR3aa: CASSEGGTSGGLGETQYF
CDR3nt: TGTGCCAGCAGTGAAGGCGGGACTAGCGGGGGCCTGGGGGAGACCCAGTACTTC